The present entry profiles one T cell receptor beta chain with its context. The antigen is unknown. The read is 3 residues too short to cover the CDR3 end, so that end is filled in from the germline J gene. This record belongs to a study of T cells in women clearing cervical HPV infection. Across the study: HLA type stays a possible confounder, typing being limited. Findings of the study overall: CIN3+ cases had significantly higher TCR repertoire richness than controls, but evenness did not differ. TRBV6-7 relative abundance averaged 0.11% in cases and approximately 0.15% in controls. It is unknown whether associations predate infection; no effector/memory or HPV-specific sorting.

V lost 1 base to trimming and J lost 4 bases, with 8 bases between them. The germline V gene encodes CDR1 LNHDA and CDR2 SQIVND (reference sequence). The CDR3 runs to 14 residues. Sequencing used immunoSEQ multiplex PCR; TCRdb keeps in-frame clones, though not all of them. Its clone listing holds 40,000 to 55,000 clones. The source of this sequence is a woman between 18 and 70 years old with a cervical HPV16 infection that either progressed to CIN3+ or cleared (not recorded which). The J gene is TRBJ1-3, the V gene TRBV19; D uncertain. Sequencing was done on a sample of blood buffy coat. The CDR3 DNA, read in part, is TGTGCCAGTAGTATAGGTGGCTCGGGAAACACC. Encoded protein: CASSIGGSGNT. The whole CDR3 sequence is CASSIGGSGNTIYF.